The 16 T cell receptor beta chains in this list originate from one sample, sequenced in a study of blood T cells in healthy people across ages (dated by TCRdb to 2014 to 2015). The library was made by 5' RACE. Sequenced using an Illumina HiSeq 2500. A second PCR of about 7 to 12 cycles was run with a J-beta primer mix and a sample-barcoded 5' primer. The public reads were reanalyzed by TCRdb: fastp trimming at Q25, MiXCR alignment, in-frame beta chains only. Rows merge per CDR3 protein into single entries with the most common DNA and genes. This sample lists about 750,000 distinct CDR3 sequences; around half were detected once. The ten largest clonotypes hold around 41% of the sample. Sequences were obtained from blood. These receptors all come from a man older than 75 in good health.

With regard to this clonotype: Its ends do not fully match the called genes, so a read error is possible. The rearrangement links TRBV20-1 to TRBJ2-6; maybe TRBD1 (6 bases). The CDR3 is 15 amino acids. Germline CDR1 is DFQATT and CDR2 is SNEGSKA (reference sequence). CDR3 DNA sequence: TGCAGTGCTGGAGAAGGGGGCTCTGGGGCCAACGTCCTGACTTTC. Protein sequence: CSAGEGGSGANVLTF.

The chain joins TRBV3-1 to TRBJ2-1; possible D gene TRBD2, 5 bases. CDR1 is LGHDT and CDR2 is YNNKEL in the germline V gene (reference sequence). The CDR3 extends over 16 amino acids. V was pared by 4 bases and J by 0 bases, with 13 bases between. CDR3 bases: TGTGCCAGCAGCCCTGCGGGTTCCCGCTCCTACAATGAGCAGTTCTTC. This encodes CASSPAGSRSYNEQFF.

The J gene is TRBJ2-7, the V gene TRBV16, with a possible D match to TRBD1 (6 bases). There are 16 residues in the CDR3. CDR1 and CDR2 from the germline V gene are KGHSY and FQNENV. Between the trimmed V and J ends, which lost 5 bases and 1 base, there was a span of 18 bases. CDR3 region: CASSEAGQGRSYEQYF. The CDR3, as DNA: TGTGCCAGCAGCGAGGCAGGGCAGGGGCGATCCTACGAGCAGTACTTC.

The CDR3 is CSVTRQGLSGELFF. The CDR3 DNA reads as TGCAGCGTGACACGACAGGGTTTGTCCGGGGAGCTGTTTTTT. The rearrangement uses TRBV29-1 and TRBJ2-2; 7 bases map to TRBD1. CDR1 is SQVTM, CDR2 ANQGSEA, per germline. J lost 6 bases, V lost 6 bases, and 10 bases had no gene match. This CDR3 is built from 14 residues.

The rearrangement joins TRBV2 to TRBJ2-7; 10 nucleotides agree with TRBD1. Germline values: CDR1 SNHLY, CDR2 FYNNEI. Unmatched junction bases numbered 7, after V lost 5 bases and J lost 6 bases. The CDR3 consists of 14 residues. The CDR3 is CASSSGTGAPEQYF. The CDR3 DNA follows: TGTGCCAGCAGTTCCGGGACAGGGGCCCCCGAGCAGTACTTC. Full variable domain (rest looked up from reference TRBV2 and TRBJ2-7): EPEVTQTPSHQVTQMGQEVILRCVPISNHLYFYWYRQILGQKVEFLVSFYNNEISEKSEIFDDQFSVERPDGSNFTLKIRSTKLEDSAMYFCASSSGTGAPEQYFGPGTRLTVT.

This chain links TRBV10-3 with TRBJ2-1, with TRBD2 matching 9 bases. The J call could be wrong; TRBJ2-7 is a better fit for the DNA end. This CDR3 comprises 16 residues. Per germline, CDR1 ENHRY and CDR2 SYGVKD. This chain's CDR3 is CAISAVASGAHNEQYF. The CDR3 nucleotides are TGTGCCATCAGTGCGGTGGCTAGCGGGGCCCACAATGAGCAGTACTTC.

The genes are TRBV2 and TRBJ2-1; 8 positions match TRBD2. V lost 7 bases to trimming and J lost 0 bases; unmatched junction nucleotides: 5. Germline CDR1 and CDR2: SNHLY and FYNNEI. The CDR3 sequence is 15 residues long. CDR3 nucleotide sequence: TGTGCCAGCATAAGCGGGGGAAGCTCCTACAATGAGCAGTTCTTC. This sequence encodes CASISGGSSYNEQFF. The whole variable domain, filled in from reference TRBV2 and TRBJ2-1, reads EPEVTQTPSHQVTQMGQEVILRCVPISNHLYFYWYRQILGQKVEFLVSFYNNEISEKSEIFDDQFSVERPDGSNFTLKIRSTKLEDSAMYFCASISGGSSYNEQFFGPGTRLTVL.

The CDR3: CASTEGHYEQYF. In nucleotides, the CDR3 is TGTGCCAGCACCGAAGGGCACTACGAGCAGTACTTC. V usage is TRBV12-3 or TRBV12-4 and J usage is TRBJ2-7; D not certain. Trimming took off 7 bases at V and 3 bases at J, with 10 bases between the two ends. The CDR3 has 12 residues.

The V and J genes are TRBV20-1 and TRBJ1-2; tentative D call: TRBD1 (5 bases). This CDR3 spans 13 amino acids. Trimming stripped 4 bases from V and 0 bases from J, with 9 bases between. Per the germline V gene, CDR1 is DFQATT and CDR2 is SNEGSKA (reference sequence). The CDR3 DNA sequence: TGCAGTGCTACGAGGGACGCTAACTATGGCTACACCTTC. The encoded protein is CSATRDANYGYTF.

In regard to this clonotype: A junction end diverges from the germline sequence, so it may reflect a read error. The chain employs TRBV6-1 and TRBJ1-2, with D possibly being TRBD1 (5 bases). This CDR3 is 12 amino acids long. CDR1 is MNHNS and CDR2 is SASEGT in the germline V gene. The CDR3 loop reads CAGSEQDYGYTF. The CDR3 DNA sequence: TGTGCCGGCAGTGAACAGGACTATGGCTACACCTTC.

The chain carries TRBV5-1 and TRBJ2-1; TRBD1 matches 7 bases. Trimming removed 4 bases from V and 3 bases from J; junction bases left unmatched: 7. The germline gives CDR1 SGHRS, CDR2 YFSETQ. The CDR3 is made up of 15 amino acids. CDR3 loop: CASSGYTGVYNEQFF. CDR3 DNA sequence: TGCGCCAGCAGCGGCTATACAGGGGTCTACAATGAGCAGTTCTTC.

This sequence joins TRBV7-2 and TRBJ2-3; D tentatively reads TRBD1 or TRBD2 (6 bases each). In germline, CDR1 is SGHTA, CDR2 FQGNSA. The CDR3 consists of 16 residues. V was shortened by 2 bases and J by 1 base, with 13 bases between the two germline ends. CDR3 region: CASSLSGAGGTDTQYF. As DNA, the CDR3 is TGTGCCAGCAGCTTATCGGGGGCAGGTGGCACAGATACGCAGTATTTT.

V is TRBV12-3 or TRBV12-4 and J is TRBJ1-5; 8 nucleotides agree with TRBD1. The ends lost 6 bases at V and 3 bases at J; junction bases unmatched: 10. This CDR3 has 16 residues. The CDR3 loop is CASRMGQVAYNQPQHF. The CDR3 DNA sequence: TGTGCCAGCAGGATGGGACAGGTAGCCTACAATCAGCCCCAGCATTTT.

This clonotype appeared a few times. The V and J genes are TRBV10-3 and TRBJ2-5; 10 bases align to TRBD1. CDR3 length: 18 residues. V was pared by 2 bases and J by 4 bases, with 13 bases of the junction left unmatched. Germline loops: CDR1 ENHRY, CDR2 SYGVKD. CDR3 DNA: TGTGCCATCAGTGAGCCGCCTCACGGGACAGGGGAGAGAGAGACCCAGTACTTC. It is translated as CAISEPPHGTGERETQYF.

This CDR3 reads CASSSIWLAKNIQYF. The DNA of the CDR3 is TGTGCCAGCAGTTCAATATGGTTAGCCAAAAACATTCAGTACTTC. The chain has TRBV27 and TRBJ2-4; no firm D call. The CDR3 has 15 residues. Germline V gene data show CDR1 as MNHEY and CDR2 as SMNVEV (reference sequence). Trimming cost V 4 bases and J 0 bases, with 10 bases left between them.

This clonotype was seen only a few times. The chain joins TRBV29-1 to TRBJ1-1, with no clear D. V lost 6 bases, J lost 8 bases, and 19 bases lay in between. The CDR3 contains 13 residues. Germline assignment: CDR1 SQVTM and CDR2 ANQGSEA. The CDR3 DNA sequence: TGCAGCGTCTCAAATAGGGCAACGGGCGAAGCTTTCTTT. It translates to CSVSNRATGEAFF.